The clone carrying this T cell receptor (beta chain) was observed a few times. The data were taken from a study of T-cell reconstitution after alpha-beta-depleted transplantation in children. Preparation of the TCRbeta library used unique molecular identifiers. Using its own MiXCR run on the PCR reads, TCRdb lists one record per CDR3 protein. The sample includes about 610,000 distinct CDR3 sequences, roughly a tenth of them seen just once. With 3 bases removed from V and 7 bases from J, the gap between germline ends came to 10 bases. This CDR3 comprises 14 residues. The origin of this receptor is a human donor who donated a stem cell graft to a child with acute myeloid leukemia. This chain uses TRBV12-3 or TRBV12-4 with TRBJ1-6; no definite D call. This specimen consisted of PBMCs from the stem cell graft donor, obtained from the stem cell graft. CDR3 nucleotide sequence: TGTGCCAGCAGTTTTGGACGCGGAAATTCACCCCTCCACTTT. Translating gives CASSFGRGNSPLHF.